What follows is one T cell receptor beta chain and its context. This clonotype was counted a few times. The antigen it recognizes is unknown. Per-base qualities were not stored, and no clone one base away is much larger. As encoded in the germline V gene, CDR1 is SGHTA while CDR2 is FQGTGA. V is shortened by 2 bases, J by 2 bases, and the region joining them spans 11 bases. Its CDR3 holds 15 amino acids, cysteine through phenylalanine. Only the CDR3 DNA stays, 45 bases, in frame from base 1. This record belongs to a study of identical twins listed by TCRdb under 2016. Broadly, across the study: TCR alpha and beta repertoires from monozygotic twins, unrelated adults of various ages and cord blood were deep-sequenced to test whether fetal clonotypes persist. Replicate twin experiments were performed at different times using different library preparation protocols to rule out contamination. Study-wide conclusions, independent of this receptor: Fewer insertions were carried by abundant cord blood beta clonotypes; a weaker similar trend was observed in young adult naive repertoires, while no such trend was observed in memory repertoires. Compared with coincidental sharing between unrelated individuals, out-of-frame TCR alpha sequences shared between twins showed an excess of sequences with low generation probability. Because the same donors could not be followed over many years, the conclusions depended on cross-sectional statistical analysis. Zero-insertion analyses could be partly confounded by invariant T cells such as MAIT and iNKT, though diverse VJ usage argued against such confounding for most clonotypes. Recombination models systematically underestimated out-of-frame TCR alpha sharing in monozygotic twins but agreed with sharing between unrelated individuals. A weaker excess of twin sharing was found in beta out-of-frame sequences because the signal-to-noise ratio was lowered by fewer shared sequences.

The method was 5' RACE. Sequencing was performed on an Illumina HiSeq 2000. A universal primer binding site was introduced by template switching, and a unique molecular identifier was present in the final cDNA, enabling accurate counting of TCR cDNA molecules. First-strand cDNA for TCR alpha and beta chains was synthesized from specific primers in the conserved constant-segment region. To control for contamination, each cDNA library was double barcoded with a SMART-Mk sample barcode plus Illumina barcodes. Two successive PCR steps introduced TruSeq adapter sequences along with Illumina sample barcodes. The Illumina HiSeq platform was used with custom primers to sequence TCR alpha and beta cDNA libraries. The study's processing was this. Raw reads were processed with MiGEC to extract unique molecular identifiers, and MiXCR was used to determine CDR3 positions. For each individual, recombination models were inferred using an EM algorithm with the repgenHMM and IGoR tools. Shared clonotype analysis was performed with the tcR package in R, normalizing sharing by the product of cloneset sizes. To study raw recombination free of thymic and clonal selection effects, out-of-frame nonproductive sequences were analyzed. TCRdb trimmed public reads at Q25 via fastp, called clones via MiXCR and kept in-frame beta chains. Rows with a matching CDR3 protein are joined into one entry that keeps the most common DNA and genes. It is TCRdb's table, rather than the study itself, that gives the V and J calls and clone size. The sample table lists roughly 720,000 distinct CDR3 sequences, approximately 18% of them with a count of one. Over 10% of the sample belongs to the ten largest clones.

Every donor was a healthy Caucasian. The twin cohort comprised three pairs of female monozygotic twins, all aged roughly 18 to 30 years. Peripheral blood mononuclear cells were used as the source from which RNA for TCR libraries was isolated. The sample also formed part of further work on T cells expressing NK-cell markers. The second paper further reports: In sorted CD3+CD56+NKG2C+, CD3+CD56+NKG2C- and CD3+CD56-NKG2C+ T-cell subsets from 7 or 8 donors, TCR beta-chain repertoires were profiled. Among the eight sequenced donors, only one was HCMV-seronegative, while the other seven were HCMV-seropositive. To restrict sorting to alphabetaTCR-expressing T cells, an anti-gammadeltaTCR antibody was added in several experiments. For roughly six donors, the dominant CD3+CD56+NKG2C+ clonotypes were among the top 10 CD8+ clonotypes and accounted for about 1.0-7.0% of CD8+ T cells. Those dominant clonotypes were again the most abundant among CD3+CD56-NKG2C+ cells in a handful of donors, at about 28.3-65%. It remained unclear whether the expanded NKG2C-expressing T cell clones were specific for HCMV antigens. The study sequenced eight donors, all healthy volunteers chosen at random: three men and five women. A commercial ELISA kit detecting HCMV-specific IgG in serum was used to determine HCMV serostatus. Bulk peripheral blood T-cell repertoires were additionally sequenced from unsorted PBMC for 5 or 6 donors. MIGEC handled demultiplexing of the reads and grouping by UMI, while MiTCR was used to assemble and quantify clonotypes. To remove erroneous sequences, TCR cDNA sequences were retained only when supported by two or more reads. The tcR package was used for downstream repertoire analysis, and clonotypes were matched between fractions using CDR3 nucleotide sequence together with V segment. VDJmatch was used to annotate antigen specificity against VDJdb, with one amino acid substitution allowed in CDR3.

The chain is assembled from TRBV7-3 and TRBJ2-3, with the D segment identity uncertain. This receptor was identified in a woman between 18 and 30 years old in good health. Sequencing used PBMCs. The CDR3 here reads CASSLSPNPTDTQYF. At the DNA level, the sequence is TGTGCCAGCAGCTTATCGCCAAACCCCACAGATACGCAGTATTTT.